This record covers a single T cell receptor beta chain. The antigen remains unidentified. The germline V gene has CDR1 SEHNR and CDR2 FQNEAQ (reference sequence). The CDR3 covers 15 residues. 5' RACE that incorporated UMI labels was used to prepare the TRB cDNA libraries. One entry per CDR3 protein, without DNA, is what TCRdb gives after re-calling the 5' RACE reads. The listing records about 39,000 distinct CDR3 sequences. This sample is drawn from a study of CXCR3-negative and CXCR3-positive naive CD8 T cells. Study findings and constraints: Across naive subsets, surface CD5 expression was comparable, and TCR strength was inferred from properties of the TRB CDR3.

The chain has TRBV7-9 and TRBJ2-7; TCRdb indicates TRBD1, and absent DNA this call remains unverified. The TCR was taken from a human donor in good health. Some clones in this sample may be carry-over from other donors' samples. Material: memory CD8+ T cells from blood. This chain's CDR3 is CASSPTGERSYEQYF.